In its sample, the clone carrying this TCR beta chain was seen once. The V and J ends lost 6 bases and 1 base respectively, with 16 bases between them. Germline V lookup: CDR1 SGHDN, CDR2 FVKESK. The CDR3 spans 15 residues. The sample is drawn from a study of blood T cell repertoires in COVID-19. Methods used by the authors: Using reference gene primer amplification, nucleated cell counts were estimated. Produced via immunoSEQ multiplex PCR; TCRdb's table is partial and in-frame only. That table gives V, J and clone size, and the DNA gave D and trimming. In the table there are about 320,000 clones, 89% of which are singletons.

The rearrangement joins TRBV14 to TRBJ2-7; no reliable D call. The source is a man aged 18 to 35 who had recovered from COVID-19. The sample was peripheral blood. The CDR3 sequence: CASRLSHLPSYEQYF. CDR3 nucleotides: TGTGCCAGCAGACTATCTCACTTGCCATCCTACGAGCAGTACTTC. Based on the CDR3 plus reference TRBV14 and TRBJ2-7, the full variable domain is EAGVTQFPSHSVIEKGQTVTLRCDPISGHDNLYWYRRVMGKEIKFLLHFVKESKQDESGMPNNRFLAERTGGTYSTLKVQPAELEDSGVYFCASRLSHLPSYEQYFGPGTRLTVT.